This T cell receptor beta chain was documented in a study of beta chain features in type 1 diabetes. Overall study results and limits: HLA influence on TCRB rearrangement stayed unresolved here.

Germline V gene data show CDR1 as GTSNPN and CDR2 as SVGIG (reference sequence). This CDR3 has 13 residues. The ends were cut back, 2 bases at V and 6 bases at J, with 12 bases in the middle. A CD45RO/CCR7/CD25/CD127/CD95/CD27 panel sorted naive, central memory, regulatory and stem cell-like memory CD4+ cells. In the case of this clone: The antigen remains undetermined.

Expressed TCRB transcripts were sequenced because the isolated RNA had all been reverse transcribed beforehand. Sequenced by immunoSEQ multiplex PCR; TCRdb stores in-frame clones only, minus some. The sample lists more than 110,000 clones, 6.9% seen once, with about 1.5% in the top ten. The sample was central memory CD4+ T cells from blood. V is TRBV30 and J is TRBJ2-3; the D gene is possibly TRBD1 (5 bases). This clonotype was obtained from a woman aged 25-40 years in good health. Here the CDR3 DNA reads TGTGCCTGGAGTTTCCAGGGTCTTGATACGCAGTATTTT. It specifies CAWSFQGLDTQYF.